The 5 T cell receptor beta chains given below trace back to one sample, sequenced in a study of shared clonotypes between healthy human individuals. The table came from immunoSEQ multiplex PCR; TCRdb's copy has only in-frame clones and leaves some out. The table has over 2 million clones, under 95% seen once; the top ten hold 0.37%. The sequencing input was naive CD4+ T cells from PBMCs. Specified subset: CD45RA+ positively selected. These receptors all come from a man aged 18 to 30 in good health. Some clones in this sample may be carry-over from other donors' samples.

The chain joins TRBV7-8 to TRBJ1-5; no firm D call. The CDR3 consists of 13 residues. The V gene lost 4 bases and the J gene lost 7 bases, with 11 bases spanning the gap. CDR1 is SGHVS and CDR2 is FQNEAQ in the germline V gene. The CDR3 loop is CASSSGTGQPQHF. The CDR3 nucleotides read TGTGCCAGCAGCTCCGGTACGGGACAGCCCCAGCATTTT.

On this clone itself: Since no conserved phenylalanine or tryptophan closes the CDR3, a read error is the likely cause. It is unclear where the CDR3 begins or ends on the DNA, so no DNA is shown, and the CDR3 is as TCRdb lists it. This chain links TRBV5-5 with TRBJ1-1; the table's D call, TRBD1, has no DNA check behind it. Germline V gene data show CDR1 as SGHKS and CDR2 as YYEKEE (reference sequence). Inclusive of both ends, the CDR3 amounts to 15 amino acids. The CDR3 sequence is CASSFSGGVGADLSG.

The rearrangement links TRBV6-1 to TRBJ1-2, with 7 bases identical to TRBD1. Germline trimming cut 4 bases from V and 0 bases from J; bases unmatched to any gene: 8. From germline, CDR1 is MNHNS and CDR2 SASEGT. This CDR3 region has 16 residues. The CDR3 sequence is CASSGRQGVANYGYTF. CDR3 nucleotide sequence: TGTGCCAGCAGTGGCCGACAGGGTGTCGCTAACTATGGCTACACCTTC.

The chain combines TRBV7-2 with TRBJ1-2; 10 bases line up with TRBD1. Germline V lookup: CDR1 SGHTA, CDR2 FQGNSA. CDR3 length: 16 residues. V lost 4 bases and J lost 4; bases outside the gene matches: 9. CDR3 nucleotides: TGTGCCAGCAGCTCCTACCGACAGGGGGCAGGCTATGGCTACACCTTC. Residues: CASSSYRQGAGYGYTF.

The chain links TRBV15 to TRBJ1-3; D unclear. The CDR3 sequence is 15 residues long. V was clipped by 0 bases and J by 4 bases, with 10 bases between them. The germline gives CDR1 LNHNV, CDR2 YYDKDF (reference sequence). In nucleotides, the CDR3 is TGTGCCACCAGCAGAGATCCAGGCAGGGGAAACACCATATATTTT. Its protein is CATSRDPGRGNTIYF.